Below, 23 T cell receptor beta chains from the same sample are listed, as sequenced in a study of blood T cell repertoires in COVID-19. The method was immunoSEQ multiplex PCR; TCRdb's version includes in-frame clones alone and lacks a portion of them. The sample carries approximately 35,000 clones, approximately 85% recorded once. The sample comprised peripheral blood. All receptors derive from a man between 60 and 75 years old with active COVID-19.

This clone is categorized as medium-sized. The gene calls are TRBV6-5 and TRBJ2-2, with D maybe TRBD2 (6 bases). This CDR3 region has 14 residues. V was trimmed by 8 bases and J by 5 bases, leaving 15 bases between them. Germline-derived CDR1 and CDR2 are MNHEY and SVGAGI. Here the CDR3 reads CASSPGGGTGELFF. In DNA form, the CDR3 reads TGTGCCAGCTCTCCGGGTGGGGGGACCGGGGAGCTGTTTTTT.

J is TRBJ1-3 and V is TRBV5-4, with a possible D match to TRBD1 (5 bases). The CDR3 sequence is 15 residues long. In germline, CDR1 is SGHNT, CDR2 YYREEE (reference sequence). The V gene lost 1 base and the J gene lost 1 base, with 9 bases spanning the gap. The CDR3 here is CASSLRQGSGNTIYF. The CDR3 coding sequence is TGTGCCAGCAGCTTGCGGCAGGGTTCTGGAAACACCATATATTTT.

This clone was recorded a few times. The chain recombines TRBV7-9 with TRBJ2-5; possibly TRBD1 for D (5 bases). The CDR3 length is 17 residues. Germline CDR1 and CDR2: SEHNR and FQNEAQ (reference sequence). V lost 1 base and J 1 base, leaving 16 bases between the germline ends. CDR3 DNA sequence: TGTGCCAGCAGCTTAGAAGGCTTCAGGGCGGCCCAAGAGACCCAGTACTTC. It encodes CASSLEGFRAAQETQYF.

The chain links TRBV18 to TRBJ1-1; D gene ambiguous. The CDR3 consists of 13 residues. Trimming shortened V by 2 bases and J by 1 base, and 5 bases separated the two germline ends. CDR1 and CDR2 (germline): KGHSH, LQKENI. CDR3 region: CASSPSSNTEAFF. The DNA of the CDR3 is TGTGCCAGCTCACCATCCTCGAACACTGAAGCTTTCTTT. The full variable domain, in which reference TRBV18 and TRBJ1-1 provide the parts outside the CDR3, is NAGVMQNPRHLVRRRGQEARLRCSPMKGHSHVYWYRQLPEEGLKFMVYLQKENIIDESGMPKERFSAEFPKEGPSILRIQQVVRGDSAAYFCASSPSSNTEAFFGQGTRLTVV.

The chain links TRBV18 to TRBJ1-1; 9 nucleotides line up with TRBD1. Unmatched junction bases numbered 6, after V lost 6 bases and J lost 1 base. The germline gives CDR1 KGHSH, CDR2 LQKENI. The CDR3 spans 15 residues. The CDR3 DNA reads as TGTGCCAGCTCCGAGGGACAGGGACGGAACACTGAAGCTTTCTTT. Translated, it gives CASSEGQGRNTEAFF.

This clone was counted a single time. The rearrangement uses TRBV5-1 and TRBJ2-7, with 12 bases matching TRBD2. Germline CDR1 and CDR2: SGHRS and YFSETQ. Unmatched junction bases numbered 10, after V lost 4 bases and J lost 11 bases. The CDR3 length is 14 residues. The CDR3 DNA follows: TGCGCCAGCAGCACGGACGGGACTAGCGGGCCTGAGTACTTC. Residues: CASSTDGTSGPEYF.

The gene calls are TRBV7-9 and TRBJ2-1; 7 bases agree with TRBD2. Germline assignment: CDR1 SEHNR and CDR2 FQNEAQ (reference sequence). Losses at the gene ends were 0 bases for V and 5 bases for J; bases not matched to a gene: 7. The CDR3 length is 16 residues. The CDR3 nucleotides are TGTGCCAGCAGCTTAGCTTACGCGGGAGCAAACAATGAGCAGTTCTTC. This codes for CASSLAYAGANNEQFF.

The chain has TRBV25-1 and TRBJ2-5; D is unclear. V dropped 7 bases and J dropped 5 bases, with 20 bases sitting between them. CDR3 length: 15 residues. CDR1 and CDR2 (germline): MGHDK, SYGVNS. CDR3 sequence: CASIGQYGAGETQYF. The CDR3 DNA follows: TGTGCCAGCATTGGGCAGTACGGTGCTGGGGAGACCCAGTACTTC. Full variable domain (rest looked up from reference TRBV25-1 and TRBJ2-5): EADIYQTPRYLVIGTGKKITLECSQTMGHDKMYWYQQDPGMELHLIHYSYGVNSTEKGDLSSESTVSRIRTEHFPLTLESARPSHTSQYLCASIGQYGAGETQYFGPGTRLLVL.

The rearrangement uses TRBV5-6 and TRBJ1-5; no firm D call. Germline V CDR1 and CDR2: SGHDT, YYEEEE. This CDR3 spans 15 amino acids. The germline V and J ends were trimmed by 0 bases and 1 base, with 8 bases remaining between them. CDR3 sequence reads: CASSLGGKSNQPQHF. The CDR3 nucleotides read TGTGCCAGCAGCTTGGGAGGGAAGAGCAATCAGCCCCAGCATTTT.

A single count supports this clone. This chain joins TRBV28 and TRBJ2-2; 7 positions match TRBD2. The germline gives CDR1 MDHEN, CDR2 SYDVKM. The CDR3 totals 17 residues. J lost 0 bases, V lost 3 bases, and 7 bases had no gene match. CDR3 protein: CASSFLADYSNTGELFF. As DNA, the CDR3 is TGTGCCAGCAGTTTTCTAGCGGATTATTCGAACACCGGGGAGCTGTTTTTT.

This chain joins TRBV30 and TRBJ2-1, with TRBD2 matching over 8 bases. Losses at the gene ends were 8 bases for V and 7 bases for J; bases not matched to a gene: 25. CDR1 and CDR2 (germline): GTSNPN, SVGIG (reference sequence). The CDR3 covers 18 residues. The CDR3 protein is CARGGIWALAEGGNEQFF. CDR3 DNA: TGTGCCCGAGGTGGGATCTGGGCACTAGCGGAGGGGGGTAATGAGCAGTTCTTC.

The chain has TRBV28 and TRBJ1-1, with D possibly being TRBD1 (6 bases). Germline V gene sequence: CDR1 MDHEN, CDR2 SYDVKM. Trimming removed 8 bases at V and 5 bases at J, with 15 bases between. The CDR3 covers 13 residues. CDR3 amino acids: CASWGRKGTEAFF. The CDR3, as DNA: TGTGCCAGCTGGGGGCGGAAGGGGACTGAAGCTTTCTTT.

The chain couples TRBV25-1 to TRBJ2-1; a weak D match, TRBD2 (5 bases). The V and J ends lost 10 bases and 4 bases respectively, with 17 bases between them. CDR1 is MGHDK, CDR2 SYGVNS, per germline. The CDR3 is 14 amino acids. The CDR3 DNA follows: TGTGCCACCCCAGCCGGGAAAACTTACAATGAGCAGTTCTTC. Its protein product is CATPAGKTYNEQFF.

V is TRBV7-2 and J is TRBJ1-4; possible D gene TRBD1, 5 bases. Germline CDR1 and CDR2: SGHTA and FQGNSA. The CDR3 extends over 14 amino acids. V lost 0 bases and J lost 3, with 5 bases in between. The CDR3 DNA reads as TGTGCCAGCAGCTTAGCGGGGCCTAATGAAAAACTGTTTTTT. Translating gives CASSLAGPNEKLFF.

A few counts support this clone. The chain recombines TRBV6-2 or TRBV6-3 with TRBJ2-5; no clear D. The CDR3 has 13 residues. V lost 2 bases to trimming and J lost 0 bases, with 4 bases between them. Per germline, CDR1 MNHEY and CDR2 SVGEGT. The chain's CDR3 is CASSYPYQETQYF. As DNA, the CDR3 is TGTGCCAGCAGTTACCCGTACCAAGAGACCCAGTACTTC.

In DNA, the CDR3 is TGCGCCAGCAGCTTGGGAGTTTTCGCGACAGGGGGCTCCTACGAGCAGTACTTC. It codes for CASSLGVFATGGSYEQYF. The chain couples TRBV5-1 to TRBJ2-7; 9 nucleotides agree with TRBD1. Germline trimming cut 0 bases from V and 0 bases from J; bases unmatched to any gene: 10. In germline, CDR1 is SGHRS, CDR2 YFSETQ. The CDR3 is 18 residues long. Full variable domain (outside the CDR3, taken from reference TRBV5-1 and TRBJ2-7): KAGVTQTPRYLIKTRGQQVTLSCSPISGHRSVSWYQQTPGQGLQFLFEYFSETQRNKGNFPGRFSGRQFSNSRSEMNVSTLELGDSALYLCASSLGVFATGGSYEQYFGPGTRLTVT.

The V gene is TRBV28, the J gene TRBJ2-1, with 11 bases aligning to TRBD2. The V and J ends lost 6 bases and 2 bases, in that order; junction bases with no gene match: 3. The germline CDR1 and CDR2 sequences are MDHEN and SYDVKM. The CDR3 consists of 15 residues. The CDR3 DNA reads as TGTGCCAGCAGACAACTAGCGGGAGCCTACAATGAGCAGTTCTTC. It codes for CASRQLAGAYNEQFF.

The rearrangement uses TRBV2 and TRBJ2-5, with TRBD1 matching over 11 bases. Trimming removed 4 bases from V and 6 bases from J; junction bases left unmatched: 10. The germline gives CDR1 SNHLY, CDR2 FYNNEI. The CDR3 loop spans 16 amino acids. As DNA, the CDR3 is TGTGCCAGCAGTGTAACCGGGACAGGGGGGCAAAAGACCCAGTACTTC. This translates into CASSVTGTGGQKTQYF.

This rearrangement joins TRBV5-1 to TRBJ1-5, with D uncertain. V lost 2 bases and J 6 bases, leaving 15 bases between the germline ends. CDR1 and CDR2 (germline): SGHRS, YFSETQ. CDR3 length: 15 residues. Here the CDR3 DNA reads TGCGCCAGCAGCTTCGACGGGGAGGGAGCTCAGCCCCAGCATTTT. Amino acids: CASSFDGEGAQPQHF.

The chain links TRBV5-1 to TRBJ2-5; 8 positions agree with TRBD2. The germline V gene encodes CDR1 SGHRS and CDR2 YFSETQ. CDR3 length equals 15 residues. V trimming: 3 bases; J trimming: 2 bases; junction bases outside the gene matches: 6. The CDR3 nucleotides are TGCGCCAGCAGCTCTGGGACTAGTGATCAAGAGACCCAGTACTTC. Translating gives CASSSGTSDQETQYF.

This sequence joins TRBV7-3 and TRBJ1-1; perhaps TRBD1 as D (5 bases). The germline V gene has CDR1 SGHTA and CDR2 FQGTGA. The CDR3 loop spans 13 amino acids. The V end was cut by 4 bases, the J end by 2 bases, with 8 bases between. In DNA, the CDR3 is TGTGCCAGCAGCTCAGACAGTAACACTGAAGCTTTCTTT. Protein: CASSSDSNTEAFF.

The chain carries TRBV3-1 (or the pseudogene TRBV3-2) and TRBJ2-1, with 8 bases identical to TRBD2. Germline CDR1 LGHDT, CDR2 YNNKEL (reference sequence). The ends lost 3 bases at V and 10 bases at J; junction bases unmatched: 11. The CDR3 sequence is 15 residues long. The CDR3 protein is CASSHQWLAGSEQFF. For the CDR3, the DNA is TGTGCCAGCAGCCATCAGTGGCTAGCGGGCAGCGAGCAGTTCTTC.

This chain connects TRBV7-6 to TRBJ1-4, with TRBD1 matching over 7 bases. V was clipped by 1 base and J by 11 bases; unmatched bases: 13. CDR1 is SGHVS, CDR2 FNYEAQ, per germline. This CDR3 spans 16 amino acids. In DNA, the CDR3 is TGTGCCAGCAGCTTAGGGGTAGATGGAGGGACAGTGAAACTGTTTTTT. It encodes CASSLGVDGGTVKLFF. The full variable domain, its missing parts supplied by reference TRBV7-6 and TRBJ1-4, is GAGVSQSPRYKVTKRGQDVALRCDPISGHVSLYWYRQALGQGPEFLTYFNYEAQQDKSGLPNDRFSAERPEGSISTLTIQRTEQRDSAMYRCASSLGVDGGTVKLFFGSGTQLSVL.